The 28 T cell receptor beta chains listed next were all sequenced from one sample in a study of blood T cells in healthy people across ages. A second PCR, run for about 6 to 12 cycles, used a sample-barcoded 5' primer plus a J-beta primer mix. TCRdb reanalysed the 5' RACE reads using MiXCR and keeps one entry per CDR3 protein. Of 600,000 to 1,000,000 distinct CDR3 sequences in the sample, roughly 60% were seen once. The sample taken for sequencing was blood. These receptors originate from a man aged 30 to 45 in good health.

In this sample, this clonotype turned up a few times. DNA for the CDR3: TGCGCCAGCAGCCAAGATGTGACAGGGCGAGCCCCCTACGAGCAGTACTTC. Protein: CASSQDVTGRAPYEQYF. This chain uses TRBV4-3 with TRBJ2-7, with TRBD1 matching 7 bases. This CDR3 is built from 17 residues. With 0 bases clipped from V and 2 bases from J, the junction kept 10 bases outside the gene matches. Germline V lookup: CDR1 LGHNA, CDR2 YSLEER.

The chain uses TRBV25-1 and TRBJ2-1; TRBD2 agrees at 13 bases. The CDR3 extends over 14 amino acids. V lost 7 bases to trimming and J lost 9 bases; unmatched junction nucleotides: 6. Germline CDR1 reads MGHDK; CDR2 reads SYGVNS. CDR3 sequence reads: CASTRTSGSIEQFF. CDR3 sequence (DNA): TGTGCCAGCACCCGGACTAGCGGGAGTATTGAGCAGTTCTTC.

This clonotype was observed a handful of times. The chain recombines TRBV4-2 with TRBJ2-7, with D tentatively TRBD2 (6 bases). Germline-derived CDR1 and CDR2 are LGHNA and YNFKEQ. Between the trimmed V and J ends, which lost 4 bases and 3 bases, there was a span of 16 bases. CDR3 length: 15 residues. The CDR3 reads CASSRDPGLLYEQYF. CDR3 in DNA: TGTGCCAGCAGCCGGGATCCGGGACTCCTCTACGAGCAGTACTTC.

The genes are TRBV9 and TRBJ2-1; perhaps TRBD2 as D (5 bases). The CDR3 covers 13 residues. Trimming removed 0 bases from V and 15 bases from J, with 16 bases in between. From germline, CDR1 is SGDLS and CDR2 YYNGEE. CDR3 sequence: CASSVASEGVVFF. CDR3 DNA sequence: TGTGCCAGCAGCGTAGCGAGTGAGGGAGTGGTGTTCTTC. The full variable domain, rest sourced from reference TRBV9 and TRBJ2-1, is DSGVTQTPKHLITATGQRVTLRCSPRSGDLSVYWYQQSLDQGLQFLIQYYNGEERAKGNILERFSAQQFPDLHSELNLSSLELGDSALYFCASSVASEGVVFFGPGTRLTVL.

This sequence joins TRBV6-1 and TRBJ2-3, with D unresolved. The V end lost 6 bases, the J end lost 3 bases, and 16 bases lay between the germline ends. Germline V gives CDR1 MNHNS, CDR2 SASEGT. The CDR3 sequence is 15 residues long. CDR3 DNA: TGTGCCAGCAGAGTGATATGGGCAGTTACAGATACGCAGTATTTT. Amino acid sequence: CASRVIWAVTDTQYF.

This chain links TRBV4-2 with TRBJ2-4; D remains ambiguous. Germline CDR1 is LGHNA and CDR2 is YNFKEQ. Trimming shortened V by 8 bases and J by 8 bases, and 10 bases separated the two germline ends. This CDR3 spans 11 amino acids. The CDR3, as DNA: TGTGCCAGCGGTTTATCCTACATTCAGTACTTC. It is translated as CASGLSYIQYF.

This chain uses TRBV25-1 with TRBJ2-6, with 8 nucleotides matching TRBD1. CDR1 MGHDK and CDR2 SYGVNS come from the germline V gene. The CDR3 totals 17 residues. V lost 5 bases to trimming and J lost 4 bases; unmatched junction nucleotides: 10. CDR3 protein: CASSPPGQGSGANVLTF. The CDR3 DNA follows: TGTGCCAGCAGTCCACCTGGACAGGGTTCAGGGGCCAACGTCCTGACTTTC.

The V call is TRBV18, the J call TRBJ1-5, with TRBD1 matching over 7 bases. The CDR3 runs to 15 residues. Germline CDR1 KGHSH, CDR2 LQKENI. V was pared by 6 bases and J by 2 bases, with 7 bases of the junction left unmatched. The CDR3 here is CASSKGQSRNQPQHF. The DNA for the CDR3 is TGTGCCAGCTCCAAGGGACAGTCTCGCAATCAGCCCCAGCATTTT.

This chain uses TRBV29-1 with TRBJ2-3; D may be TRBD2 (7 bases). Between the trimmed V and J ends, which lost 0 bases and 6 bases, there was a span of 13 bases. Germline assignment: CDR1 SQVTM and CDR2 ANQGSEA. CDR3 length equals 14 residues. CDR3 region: CSVEDRGAGDTQYF. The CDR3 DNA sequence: TGCAGCGTTGAAGACCGGGGGGCCGGGGATACGCAGTATTTT.

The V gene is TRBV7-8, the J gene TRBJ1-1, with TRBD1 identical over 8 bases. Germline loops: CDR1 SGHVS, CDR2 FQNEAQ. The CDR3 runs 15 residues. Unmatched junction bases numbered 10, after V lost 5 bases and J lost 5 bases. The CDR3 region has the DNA TGTGCCAGCAGCACCCGGGACAGGCTCGGGACTGAAGCTTTCTTT. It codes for CASSTRDRLGTEAFF.

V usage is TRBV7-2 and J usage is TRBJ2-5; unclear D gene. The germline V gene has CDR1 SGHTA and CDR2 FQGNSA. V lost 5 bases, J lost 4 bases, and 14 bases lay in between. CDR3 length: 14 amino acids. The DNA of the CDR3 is TGTGCCAGCAGCATAGTCCCTGGGCGAGAGACCCAGTACTTC. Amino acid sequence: CASSIVPGRETQYF.

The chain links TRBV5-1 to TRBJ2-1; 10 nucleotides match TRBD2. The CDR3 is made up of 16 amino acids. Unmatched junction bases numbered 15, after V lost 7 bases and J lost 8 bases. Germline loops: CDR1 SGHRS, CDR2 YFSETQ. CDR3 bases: TGCGCCAGCGTTCAAGACGTGGCTAGCGGGAGATATGAGCAGTTCTTC. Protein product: CASVQDVASGRYEQFF.

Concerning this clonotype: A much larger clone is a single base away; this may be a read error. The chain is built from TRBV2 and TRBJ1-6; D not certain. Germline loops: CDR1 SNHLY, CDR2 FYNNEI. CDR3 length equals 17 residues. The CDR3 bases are TGTGCCAGCAGTGTTCAGGTCTCGAGCTCCTATAGTTCACCCCTCCACTTT. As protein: CASSVQVSSSYSSPLHF.

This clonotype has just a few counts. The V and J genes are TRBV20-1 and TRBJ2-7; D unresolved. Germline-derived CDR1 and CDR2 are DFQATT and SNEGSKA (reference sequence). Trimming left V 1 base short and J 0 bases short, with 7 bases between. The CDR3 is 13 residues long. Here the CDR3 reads CSARAPNSYEQYF. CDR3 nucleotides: TGCAGTGCTAGAGCGCCGAACTCCTACGAGCAGTACTTC.

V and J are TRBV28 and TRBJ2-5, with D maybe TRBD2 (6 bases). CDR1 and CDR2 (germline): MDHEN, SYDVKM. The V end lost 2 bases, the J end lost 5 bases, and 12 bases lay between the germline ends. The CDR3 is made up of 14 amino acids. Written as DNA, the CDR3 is TGTGCCAGCAGTTTAGGAGGGAATTGGGAGACCCAGTACTTC. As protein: CASSLGGNWETQYF.

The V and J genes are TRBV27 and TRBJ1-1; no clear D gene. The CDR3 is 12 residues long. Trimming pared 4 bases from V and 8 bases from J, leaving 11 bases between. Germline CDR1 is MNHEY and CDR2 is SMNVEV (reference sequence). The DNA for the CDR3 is TGTGCCAGCAGTTATAAGGGTGGGGAAGCTTTCTTT. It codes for CASSYKGGEAFF.

CDR3 DNA: TGCAGTGCTACCGGGACAGGGCCCGAGCTTAATGAAAAACTGTTTTTT. Its translation is CSATGTGPELNEKLFF. The chain has TRBV20-1 and TRBJ1-4, with 9 bases matching TRBD1. The CDR3 consists of 16 residues. With 4 bases clipped from V and 4 bases from J, the junction kept 10 bases outside the gene matches. Germline lookup yields CDR1 DFQATT and CDR2 SNEGSKA (reference sequence).

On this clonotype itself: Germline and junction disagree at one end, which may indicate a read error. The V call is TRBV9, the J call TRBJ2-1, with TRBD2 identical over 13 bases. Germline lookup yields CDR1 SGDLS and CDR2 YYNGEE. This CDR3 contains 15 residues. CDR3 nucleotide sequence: TGTGCCTGCAGGGGGGGACTAGCGGGAAGAGATGAGCAGTTCTTC. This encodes CACRGGLAGRDEQFF.

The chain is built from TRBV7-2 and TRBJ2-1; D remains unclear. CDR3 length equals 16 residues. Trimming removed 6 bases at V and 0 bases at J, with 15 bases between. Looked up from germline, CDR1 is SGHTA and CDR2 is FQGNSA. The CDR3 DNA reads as TGTGCCAGCAGATCACACGTAACCTCCTCCTACAATGAGCAGTTCTTC. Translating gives CASRSHVTSSYNEQFF.

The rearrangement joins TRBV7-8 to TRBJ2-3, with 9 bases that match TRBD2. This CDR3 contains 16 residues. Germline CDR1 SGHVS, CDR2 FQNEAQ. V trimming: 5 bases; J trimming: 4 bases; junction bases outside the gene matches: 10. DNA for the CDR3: TGTGCCAGCAGCCCCCTGGCGGGGGGGGCGGCAGATACGCAGTATTTT. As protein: CASSPLAGGAADTQYF.

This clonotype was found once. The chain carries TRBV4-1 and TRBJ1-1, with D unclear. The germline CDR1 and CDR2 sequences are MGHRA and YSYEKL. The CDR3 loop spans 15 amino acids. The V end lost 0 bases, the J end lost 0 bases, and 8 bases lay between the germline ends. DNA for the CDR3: TGCGCCAGCAGCCAAGACCAGAGGATGAACACTGAAGCTTTCTTT. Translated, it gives CASSQDQRMNTEAFF.

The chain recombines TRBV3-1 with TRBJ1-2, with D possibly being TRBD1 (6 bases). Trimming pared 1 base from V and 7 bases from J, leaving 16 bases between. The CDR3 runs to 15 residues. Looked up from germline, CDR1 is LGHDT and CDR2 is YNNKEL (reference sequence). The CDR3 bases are TGTGCCAGCAGCCAAGTCTACCCGGGGGCGGGTGGCTACACCTTC. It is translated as CASSQVYPGAGGYTF. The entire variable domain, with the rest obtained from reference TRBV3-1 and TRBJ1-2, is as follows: DTAVSQTPKYLVTQMGNDKSIKCEQNLGHDTMYWYKQDSKKFLKIMFSYNNKELIINETVPNRFSPKSPDKAHLNLHINSLELGDSAVYFCASSQVYPGAGGYTFGSGTRLTVV.

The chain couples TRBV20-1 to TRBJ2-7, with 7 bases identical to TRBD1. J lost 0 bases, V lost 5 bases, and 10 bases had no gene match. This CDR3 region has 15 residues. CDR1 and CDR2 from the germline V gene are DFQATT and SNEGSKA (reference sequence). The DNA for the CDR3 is TGCAGTGCTCCCTCATTTAGGGACAGCTCCTACGAGCAGTACTTC. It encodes CSAPSFRDSSYEQYF.

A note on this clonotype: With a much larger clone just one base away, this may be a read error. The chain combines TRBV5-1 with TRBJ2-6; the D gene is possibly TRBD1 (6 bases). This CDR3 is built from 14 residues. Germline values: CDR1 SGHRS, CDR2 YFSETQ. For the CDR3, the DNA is TGCGCCAGCACCCTGACAGGTGGGGCCAACGTCCCGACTTTC. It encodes CASTLTGGANVPTF.

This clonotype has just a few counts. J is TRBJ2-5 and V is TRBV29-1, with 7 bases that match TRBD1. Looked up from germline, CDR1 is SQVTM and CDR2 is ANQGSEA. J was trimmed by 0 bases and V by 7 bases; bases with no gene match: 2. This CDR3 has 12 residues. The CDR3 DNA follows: TGCAGCGCTGACAGGGACCAAGAGACCCAGTACTTC. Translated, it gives CSADRDQETQYF. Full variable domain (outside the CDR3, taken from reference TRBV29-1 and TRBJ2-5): SAVISQKPSRDICQRGTSLTIQCQVDSQVTMMFWYRQQPGQSLTLIATANQGSEATYESGFVIDKFPISRPNLTFSTLTVSNMSPEDSSIYLCSADRDQETQYFGPGTRLLVL.

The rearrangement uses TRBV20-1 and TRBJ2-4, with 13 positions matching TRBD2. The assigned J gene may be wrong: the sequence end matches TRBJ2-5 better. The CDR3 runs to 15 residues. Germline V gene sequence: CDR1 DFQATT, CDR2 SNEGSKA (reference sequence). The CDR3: CSASGLAGSRETQYF. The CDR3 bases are TGCAGTGCTTCGGGACTAGCGGGAAGCAGAGAGACCCAGTACTTC.

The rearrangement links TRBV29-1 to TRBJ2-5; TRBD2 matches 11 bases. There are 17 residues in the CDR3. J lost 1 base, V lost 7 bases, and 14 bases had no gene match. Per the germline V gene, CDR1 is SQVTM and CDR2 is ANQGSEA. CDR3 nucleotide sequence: TGCAGCGCAACAGGGGAAGGGACTAGCGGCCTCCAAGAGACCCAGTACTTC. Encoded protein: CSATGEGTSGLQETQYF.

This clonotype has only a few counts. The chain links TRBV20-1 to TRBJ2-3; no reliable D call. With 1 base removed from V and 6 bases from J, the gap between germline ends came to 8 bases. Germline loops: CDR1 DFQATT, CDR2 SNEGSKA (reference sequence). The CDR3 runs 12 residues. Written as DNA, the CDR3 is TGCAGTGCTAGAGTGGTTGATGATACGCAGTATTTT. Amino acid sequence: CSARVVDDTQYF.